Presented here are 12 T cell receptor beta chains from one specimen sequenced in a study of T cell repertoires in cytomegalovirus infection. These receptors are not linked to any known antigen. TCRdb redid the calling of the reads with MiXCR, one entry per CDR3 protein. The sample yields over 250,000 distinct CDR3 sequences, around 20% seen once. Sequences were derived from cultured PBMCs, sampled from culture after CMV antigen stimulation. The receptors originated from a human donor in good health (CMV status not recorded). Some clones in this sample may be carry-over from other donors' samples.

This clonotype appeared a single time. This chain joins TRBV6-5 and TRBJ2-2; 8 positions match TRBD1. This CDR3 contains 16 residues. Germline trimming cut 8 bases from V and 4 bases from J; bases unmatched to any gene: 12. Germline CDR1 and CDR2: MNHEY and SVGAGI. CDR3 region: CASVQAGGAGTGELFF. In DNA form, the CDR3 reads TGTGCCAGCGTCCAGGCAGGGGGCGCGGGCACCGGGGAGCTGTTTTTT.

This clonotype has a count of ten or more. The chain has TRBV7-8 and TRBJ1-1; D gene unclear. Germline V gene lookup returns CDR1 SGHVS and CDR2 FQNEAQ. Between the trimmed V and J ends, which lost 2 bases and 0 bases, there was a span of 10 bases. The CDR3 consists of 15 residues. The CDR3 sequence: CASSLLDGMNTEAFF. The CDR3 DNA is TGTGCCAGCAGCTTATTAGACGGCATGAACACTGAAGCTTTCTTT.

The chain employs TRBV7-9 and TRBJ2-3; no reliable D call. Trimming removed 5 bases from V and 2 bases from J, with 14 bases in between. In germline, CDR1 is SEHNR, CDR2 FQNEAQ (reference sequence). This CDR3 has 15 amino acids. Here the CDR3 reads CASSHLQLPTDTQYF. The CDR3 DNA reads TGTGCCAGCAGCCACTTACAGTTACCCACAGATACGCAGTATTTT.

This clonotype was seen repeatedly, ten times or more. V is TRBV7-2 and J is TRBJ1-2; D gene ambiguous. The V and J ends lost 1 base and 1 base respectively, with 10 bases between them. The CDR3 loop spans 15 amino acids. Germline loops: CDR1 SGHTA, CDR2 FQGNSA. CDR3: CASSLGSGFNYGYTF. CDR3 DNA sequence: TGTGCCAGCAGCTTAGGGTCGGGATTTAACTATGGCTACACCTTC.

The V gene is TRBV7-3, the J gene TRBJ2-7, with 11 nucleotides matching TRBD2. The germline gives CDR1 SGHTA, CDR2 FQGTGA. V was pared by 5 bases and J by 5 bases, with 2 bases of the junction left unmatched. This CDR3 spans 13 amino acids. CDR3 sequence reads: CASSLAGGHEQYF. In DNA, the CDR3 is TGTGCCAGCAGCCTAGCGGGAGGTCACGAGCAGTACTTC. Together with reference TRBV7-3 and TRBJ2-7, the CDR3 gives the full variable domain: GAGVSQTPSNKVTEKGKYVELRCDPISGHTALYWYRQSLGQGPEFLIYFQGTGAADDSGLPNDRFFAVRPEGSVSTLKIQRTERGDSAVYLCASSLAGGHEQYFGPGTRLTVT.

This clonotype was recorded many times. The genes are TRBV7-2 and TRBJ1-4, with D maybe TRBD1 (5 bases). Germline V gene lookup returns CDR1 SGHTA and CDR2 FQGNSA. The CDR3 loop spans 15 amino acids. V gave up 6 bases and J gave up 8 bases, with 19 bases separating them. CDR3 protein: CASRDTGTAQEKLFF. For the CDR3, the DNA is TGTGCCAGCAGGGATACCGGGACTGCTCAAGAAAAACTGTTTTTT.

The CDR3 reads CASRQDRGPGSYNSPLHF. The CDR3 region has the DNA TGTGCCAGTAGACAAGACAGGGGCCCGGGGTCCTATAATTCACCCCTCCACTTT. The chain has TRBV19 and TRBJ1-6; 8 nucleotides agree with TRBD1. Germline V gene data show CDR1 as LNHDA and CDR2 as SQIVND (reference sequence). The CDR3 runs to 18 residues. J was trimmed by 1 base and V by 6 bases; bases with no gene match: 11.

V gene TRBV29-1 combines with J gene TRBJ1-2; tentative D call: TRBD1 (5 bases). This CDR3 is 16 amino acids long. Germline CDR1 SQVTM, CDR2 ANQGSEA. The V gene lost 2 bases and the J gene lost 1 base, with 17 bases spanning the gap. CDR3 sequence: CSVEKRLLDSNYGYTF. DNA of the CDR3: TGCAGCGTTGAAAAACGCTTACTAGACAGTAACTATGGCTACACCTTC.

The table lists this clonotype with many counts. The chain joins TRBV11-2 to TRBJ2-7; TRBD1 is a possible D gene (7 bases). Per germline, CDR1 SGHAT and CDR2 FQNNGV. Trimming shortened V by 1 base and J by 3 bases, and 13 bases separated the two germline ends. The CDR3 covers 15 residues. The CDR3: CASSLGRDSGYEQYV. The CDR3, as DNA: TGTGCCAGCAGCTTAGGGCGGGACAGTGGCTACGAGCAGTACGTC.

This clonotype appeared many times. V and J are TRBV7-2 and TRBJ2-7, with 7 bases aligning to TRBD2. V lost 4 bases to trimming and J lost 3 bases; unmatched junction nucleotides: 0. Germline V gives CDR1 SGHTA, CDR2 FQGNSA. The CDR3 sequence is 12 residues long. Here the CDR3 DNA reads TGTGCCAGCAGCTCTAGCGGCTACGAGCAGTACTTC. Translating gives CASSSSGYEQYF.

V and J are TRBV7-6 and TRBJ1-5, with 7 bases aligning to TRBD1. The CDR3 loop spans 15 amino acids. Trimming took 5 bases from V and 0 from J; bases not matched to a gene: 4. CDR1 SGHVS and CDR2 FNYEAQ come from the germline V gene. In nucleotides, the CDR3 is TGTGCCAGCAGCCCGGACAGGACTAGCAATCAGCCCCAGCATTTT. Protein sequence: CASSPDRTSNQPQHF.

The CDR3 spells CASSWTVTGELFF. CDR3 nucleotide sequence: TGTGCCAGCAGCTGGACAGTCACCGGGGAGCTGTTTTTT. The chain carries TRBV12-3 or TRBV12-4 and TRBJ2-2, with a weak D call TRBD1 (6 bases). The CDR3 runs 13 residues. V was pared by 6 bases and J by 4 bases, with 9 bases between.